The 15 T cell receptor beta chains reported below all come from one sample, sequenced in a study of early T cells in non-severe SARS-CoV-2 infection. TCRdb itself ran the 5' RACE reads through MiXCR, one entry per CDR3 protein. The sample lists under 85,000 distinct CDR3 sequences, around 13% occurring once. The sample consisted of whole blood. These receptors all stem from an adult who was a healthcare worker with PCR-confirmed SARS-CoV-2 infection or an uninfected control (not recorded which).

The chain is built from TRBV12-3 or TRBV12-4 and TRBJ1-4; D unclear. V lost 2 bases, J lost 6 bases, and 22 bases lay in between. The CDR3 is 18 amino acids. CDR3 DNA sequence: TGTGCCAGCAGTTTATACCCCTTTGGAAGGGATGGTGATGAAAAACTGTTTTTT. It yields the protein CASSLYPFGRDGDEKLFF.

This clonotype was observed a few times. This rearrangement joins TRBV14 to TRBJ1-1; TRBD1 agrees at 7 bases. Trimming took 4 bases from V and 6 from J; bases not matched to a gene: 2. In germline, CDR1 is SGHDN, CDR2 FVKESK. The length of the CDR3 is 12 residues. CDR3 coding DNA: TGTGCCAGCAGCCCCGGACAGGCTGAAGCTTTCTTT. Its protein is CASSPGQAEAFF.

The rearrangement joins TRBV15 to TRBJ2-7, with 8 bases matching TRBD2. The V and J ends lost 0 bases and 2 bases, in that order; junction bases with no gene match: 9. This CDR3 contains 17 residues. Germline lookup yields CDR1 LNHNV and CDR2 YYDKDF (reference sequence). In nucleotides, the CDR3 is TGTGCCACCAGCAGAGATCTTGGAGCGGGAGACCCCTACGAGCAGTACTTC. Translation gives CATSRDLGAGDPYEQYF.

Many counts were recorded for this clonotype. The V call is TRBV7-8, the J call TRBJ1-6; D remains unclear. The CDR3 runs to 15 residues. Trimming removed 2 bases at V and 7 bases at J, with 12 bases between. Germline V lookup: CDR1 SGHVS, CDR2 FQNEAQ. The CDR3 DNA sequence: TGTGCCAGCAGCTTAAGAGGACGGGAAAATTCACCCCTCCACTTT. Translation gives CASSLRGRENSPLHF.

This clonotype was observed at least ten times. The chain combines TRBV27 with TRBJ1-5, with TRBD1 as a possible D gene (6 bases). Trimming cost V 6 bases and J 0 bases, with 12 bases left between them. Germline V lookup: CDR1 MNHEY, CDR2 SMNVEV (reference sequence). The CDR3 is 15 amino acids. The CDR3 sequence is CASSKTGISNQPQHF. Here the CDR3 DNA reads TGTGCCAGCAGCAAGACAGGTATTAGCAATCAGCCCCAGCATTTT.

This clonotype was seen a handful of times. This chain uses TRBV7-2 with TRBJ2-3; TRBD2 matches 8 bases. The CDR3 consists of 16 residues. Germline V CDR1 and CDR2: SGHTA, FQGNSA. Trimming removed 3 bases from V and 1 base from J; junction bases left unmatched: 6. Here the CDR3 DNA reads TGTGCCAGCAGCTTCAGGAATAGCGGGGGCACAGATACGCAGTATTTT. As protein: CASSFRNSGGTDTQYF.

The rearrangement joins TRBV5-1 to TRBJ2-2, with no clear D. The CDR3 runs to 14 residues. The germline gives CDR1 SGHRS, CDR2 YFSETQ. V lost 3 bases, J lost 6 bases, and 12 bases lay in between. Here the CDR3 reads CASSSTMGPGELFF. The CDR3 DNA is TGCGCCAGCAGCTCCACAATGGGCCCCGGGGAGCTGTTTTTT.

J is TRBJ2-3 and V is TRBV4-3; D uncertain. The CDR3 loop spans 13 amino acids. CDR1 is LGHNA, CDR2 YSLEER, per germline. V dropped 1 base and J dropped 4 bases, with 6 bases sitting between them. DNA for the CDR3: TGCGCCAGCAGCCAAGTTATAGCAGATACGCAGTATTTT. Translating gives CASSQVIADTQYF.

The chain combines TRBV2 with TRBJ2-3; weak D call: TRBD2 (6 bases). Germline CDR1 and CDR2: SNHLY and FYNNEI. V was trimmed by 2 bases and J by 0 bases, leaving 15 bases between them. The CDR3 spans 17 residues. The CDR3 loop is CASSESQSSDSTDTQYF. CDR3 nucleotide sequence: TGTGCCAGCAGTGAAAGCCAGTCTAGCGATAGCACAGATACGCAGTATTTT.

This clonotype has at least ten counts. The chain joins TRBV11-3 to TRBJ2-1; 11 bases agree with TRBD2. The CDR3 totals 17 residues. CDR1 is SGHNT and CDR2 is YENEEA in the germline V gene. With 1 base clipped from V and 3 bases from J, the junction kept 5 bases outside the gene matches. In nucleotides, the CDR3 is TGTGCCAGCAGCTTAGTTAGCCTAGCGGGAGGCTACAATGAGCAGTTCTTC. This codes for CASSLVSLAGGYNEQFF. The full variable domain, with the rest looked up from reference TRBV11-3 and TRBJ2-1, is EAGVVQSPRYKIIEKKQPVAFWCNPISGHNTLYWYLQNLGQGPELLIRYENEEAVDDSQLPKDRFSAERLKGVDSTLKIQPAELGDSAVYLCASSLVSLAGGYNEQFFGPGTRLTVL.

This clonotype was recorded many times. This sequence joins TRBV5-6 and TRBJ2-2, with TRBD2 identical over 9 bases. This CDR3 is built from 17 residues. CDR1 and CDR2 (germline): SGHDT, YYEEEE. Germline trimming cut 4 bases from V and 1 base from J; bases unmatched to any gene: 8. CDR3 coding DNA: TGTGCCAGCAGCGCCCTGATACTAGCGGGGAACACCGGGGAGCTGTTTTTT. It yields the protein CASSALILAGNTGELFF.

This clonotype has more than one count but fewer than ten. V and J are TRBV28 and TRBJ2-2; 8 bases are a match to TRBD2. Germline CDR1 reads MDHEN; CDR2 reads SYDVKM. Unmatched junction bases numbered 4, after V lost 7 bases and J lost 0 bases. CDR3 length: 15 residues. CDR3 in amino acids: CASTRGGSNTGELFF. CDR3 in DNA: TGTGCCAGCACCCGGGGGGGTTCGAACACCGGGGAGCTGTTTTTT.

The rearrangement links TRBV11-2 to TRBJ2-3, with 10 bases fitting TRBD2. Germline V lookup: CDR1 SGHAT, CDR2 FQNNGV. The CDR3 has 20 amino acids. Trimming cost V 5 bases and J 0 bases; bases outside gene matches: 17. CDR3 bases: TGTGCCAGCAGCCAGGGGGCTAGCGGGAGTCGGGCGAAAAGCACAGATACGCAGTATTTT. It encodes CASSQGASGSRAKSTDTQYF.

This clonotype was seen at least ten times. The rearrangement joins TRBV24-1 to TRBJ2-4, with D tentatively TRBD2 (6 bases). Per the germline V gene, CDR1 is KGHDR and CDR2 is SFDVKD. Deletions cut 9 bases from V and 4 bases from J, with 18 bases between. The CDR3 length is 15 residues. CDR3 sequence: CATSAGLPGKNIQYF. As DNA, the CDR3 is TGTGCCACCTCTGCTGGACTACCAGGAAAAAACATTCAGTACTTC.

The chain is built from TRBV28 and TRBJ1-2; possible D gene TRBD1, 6 bases. With 7 bases removed from V and 4 bases from J, the gap between germline ends came to 16 bases. This CDR3 spans 14 amino acids. CDR1 MDHEN and CDR2 SYDVKM come from the germline V gene. CDR3 region: CASTLTGTFYGYTF. The DNA of the CDR3 is TGTGCCAGCACCTTGACAGGTACCTTCTATGGCTACACCTTC.